The rows below give T cell receptor beta chains drawn from one sample of a study of identical twins. TCRdb redid the calling of the 5' RACE reads with MiXCR, one entry per CDR3 protein. The sample yields 700,000 or so distinct CDR3 sequences, less than 10% seen once. This sample was also put to use in a study of yellow fever vaccine responses in identical twins.

The specimen was PBMCs. All receptors come from a woman aged 18-29 years in good health. The CDR3 runs from the conserved cysteine through the conserved F or W. A D gene is named only where the DNA matches it firmly. Clone size is given for some rows only: seen once, a few or many times, or a class if the clone is expanded.

V gene	clone size	D gene	J gene	CDR3 DNA	CDR3 protein
TRBV7-9	.	TRBD1	TRBJ2-3	TGTGCCAGCAGGAAGACAGGGGGCGCCCCAGATACGCAGTATTTT	CASRKTGGAPDTQYF
TRBV12-3/TRBV12-4	many	TRBD1	TRBJ1-5	TGTGCCAGCAGTTCACTACAGGGGGGTCAGCCCCAGCATTTT	CASSSLQGGQPQHF
TRBV15	.	.	TRBJ1-4	TGTGCCACCAGCAGAGATTCCGGACAGCACCTTAATGAAAAACTGTTTTTT	CATSRDSGQHLNEKLFF
TRBV7-9	few	TRBD2	TRBJ2-3	TGTGCCAGCAGCTCTATAGCGGGGGGCCCAGATACGCAGTATTTT	CASSSIAGGPDTQYF
TRBV4-3	few	.	TRBJ2-2	TGCGCCAGCAGCCAAGGCCGTCTAGCGCTCACCGGGGAGCTGTTTTTT	CASSQGRLALTGELFF
TRBV7-8	.	.	TRBJ1-5	TGTGCCAGCAGCTATGATACAGGGTATCAGCCCCAGCATTTC	CASSYDTGYQPQHF
TRBV12-3/TRBV12-4	few	.	TRBJ1-2	TGTGCCAGCAGTTTAAGGAGGGGGGCAGTCTATGGCTACACCTTC	CASSLRRGAVYGYTF
TRBV12-5	.	TRBD2	TRBJ2-3	TGTGCTAGTGGTTCCACCGCGGGACTAGCGGGAGCAGATACGCAGTATTTT	CASGSTAGLAGADTQYF
TRBV29-1	many	TRBD1	TRBJ2-3	TGCAGCGTTGTCGATGGGACAGCCGTTCAGGATACGCAGTATTTT	CSVVDGTAVQDTQYF
TRBV6-2/TRBV6-3	.	.	TRBJ2-3	TGTGCCAGCACAAAGGCGCTCGGCTCGGATACGCAGTATTTT	CASTKALGSDTQYF
TRBV25-1	.	.	TRBJ2-5	TGTGCCAGCCGCCGGGACCTCCAAGAGACCCAGTACTTC	CASRRDLQETQYF
TRBV12-5	few	.	TRBJ1-2	TGTGCTAGTGGTACCGGGGGGCCGGATGGCTACACCTTC	CASGTGGPDGYTF
TRBV5-6	many	TRBD1	TRBJ1-6	TGTGCCAGCGGCACTTTTTGGACAGGGATCCCCTATAATTCACCCCTCCACTTT	CASGTFWTGIPYNSPLHF
TRBV28	few	.	TRBJ1-6	TGTGCCACCGCAGGGGTTTCACCCCTCCACTTT	CATAGVSPLHF
TRBV11-3	.	.	TRBJ1-4	TGTGCCAGCAGCCCTGCGGCGCTCTTTGAAAAACTGTTTTTT	CASSPAALFEKLFF
TRBV11-2	.	TRBD2	TRBJ2-4	TGTGCCAGCAGCTTAGGGGGACTAGCGGGAGAACAAGCCAAAAACATTCAGTACTTC	CASSLGGLAGEQAKNIQYF
TRBV7-9	.	TRBD1	TRBJ2-7	TGTGCCAGCAGCTTAGTAGGCACAGGGGAGACCGAGCAGTACTTC	CASSLVGTGETEQYF
TRBV5-1	many	.	TRBJ2-7	TGCGCCAGCAGCATTGACTACGAGCAGTACTTC	CASSIDYEQYF
TRBV12-3/TRBV12-4	many	.	TRBJ2-3	TGTGCCAGCAGGGGGCCTGGAGATACGCAGTATTTT	CASRGPGDTQYF
TRBV14	many	.	TRBJ2-1	TGTGCCAGCAGCCAAGATGTGGTAGACGGAGCTGAGCAGTTCTTC	CASSQDVVDGAEQFF
TRBV5-6	.	.	TRBJ2-2	TGTGCCATCAGCCCGGTGGGGAACACCGGGGAGCTGTTTTTT	CAISPVGNTGELFF
TRBV7-2	many	TRBD1	TRBJ2-7	TGTGCCAGCAGCTTAAGGGGTACAGGGGGGTCCTACGAGCAGTACTTC	CASSLRGTGGSYEQYF
TRBV9	many	TRBD2	TRBJ2-5	TGTGCCAGCAGCGTAGGCCCAGCGGGGCACCAAGAGACCCAGTACTTC	CASSVGPAGHQETQYF
TRBV3-1	few	TRBD1	TRBJ2-6	TGTGCCAGCAGCCACGCCCGACAGGGTAATTCTGGGGCCAACGTCCTGACTTTC	CASSHARQGNSGANVLTF
TRBV24-1	many	TRBD1	TRBJ2-3	TGTGCCACCACCGCCGGGACAGTTCTTGGTGATACGCAGTATTTT	CATTAGTVLGDTQYF
TRBV7-8	.	TRBD1	TRBJ2-7	TGTGCCAGCAGCCCGACAGGGGATGAGCAGTACTTC	CASSPTGDEQYF
TRBV29-1	few	.	TRBJ2-6	TGCAGCGTTGAATTTGGGGGGACTGGGGCCAACGTCCTGACTTTC	CSVEFGGTGANVLTF
TRBV28	many	.	TRBJ1-6	TGTGCCAGCAGTTTCAACAGCTTTTATTCGGGTGATCCCCTCCACTTT	CASSFNSFYSGDPLHF
TRBV2	many	.	TRBJ2-7	TGTGCCAGCAGTGAGATCTACGAGCAGTACTTC	CASSEIYEQYF
TRBV5-6	.	.	TRBJ1-6	TGTGCCAGCAGCTTGGACGGGCAGGGGCTTAATTCACCCCTCCACTTT	CASSLDGQGLNSPLHF
TRBV14	many	TRBD1	TRBJ2-7	TGTGCCAGCAGCCAAATGGGACAGGCCTACGAGCAGTACTTC	CASSQMGQAYEQYF
TRBV11-2	few	.	TRBJ1-1	TGTGCCAGCAGACAAATCTCGGGGGGGCGAGACACTGAAGCTTTCTTT	CASRQISGGRDTEAFF
TRBV29-1	many	TRBD2	TRBJ2-3	TGCAGCGTTGAAACTAGCGGGACAACAGATACGCAGTATTTT	CSVETSGTTDTQYF
TRBV30	.	TRBD1	TRBJ1-5	TGTGCCTGGAACAGGGGTAGTCAGCCCCAGCATTTT	CAWNRGSQPQHF
TRBV10-3	many	.	TRBJ1-2	TGTGCCACCACAGGGTCGGTTTATGGCTACACCTTC	CATTGSVYGYTF
TRBV12-3/TRBV12-4	few	.	TRBJ2-2	TGTGCCAGCAATCTTGCGGATTCGAACACCGGGGAGCTGTTTTTT	CASNLADSNTGELFF
TRBV12-3/TRBV12-4	.	.	TRBJ1-6	TGTGCCAGCAGTCCGACAGCTAACCATAATTCACCCCTCCACTTT	CASSPTANHNSPLHF
TRBV29-1	many	.	TRBJ2-2	TGCAGCGTGGGCGGGTATACGAACACCGGGGAGCTGTTTTTT	CSVGGYTNTGELFF
TRBV2	few	TRBD2	TRBJ2-7	TGTGCCAGCAGTGAAGGGTTGAGCGGGAGGACCTACGAGCAGTACTTC	CASSEGLSGRTYEQYF
TRBV12-3/TRBV12-4	.	.	TRBJ1-6	TGTGCCAGCACGGGGGTAGGGAATTCACCCCTCCACTTT	CASTGVGNSPLHF
TRBV10-3	few	.	TRBJ1-1	TGTGCCATCAGTGATATGGGCAGGGAGACTGAAGCTTTCTTT	CAISDMGRETEAFF
TRBV14	few	.	TRBJ2-3	TGTGCCAGCAGCCCCCTCCAAAGCACAGATACGCAGTATTTT	CASSPLQSTDTQYF
TRBV19	.	.	TRBJ2-1	TGTGCCAGTAGTATGGATTTTAACAATGAGCAGTTCTTC	CASSMDFNNEQFF
TRBV12-3/TRBV12-4	.	TRBD1	TRBJ1-5	TGTGCCAGCAGTTTAGAAGGGACAGTCAATCAGCCCCAGCATTTT	CASSLEGTVNQPQHF
TRBV28	.	TRBD1	TRBJ1-2	TGTGCCAGCAGACCTCCGGGACAGGCAGTCGGCACCTTC	CASRPPGQAVGTF
TRBV5-1	few	TRBD2	TRBJ2-1	TGCGCCAGCAGCCCCGGCCTAGCGGGAGGGGTTGAGCAGTTCTTC	CASSPGLAGGVEQFF
TRBV7-8	many	.	TRBJ2-3	TGTGCCAGCAGCTATAGGGGGTCCACAGATACGCAGTATTTT	CASSYRGSTDTQYF
TRBV7-8	many	.	TRBJ1-1	TGTGCCAGCAGCTTAGTGGGTCGAGTAGCTTTCTTT	CASSLVGRVAFF
TRBV29-1	.	TRBD1	TRBJ2-3	TGCAGCGTTGAAGATCGGGACAGATTCACAGATACGCAGTATTTT	CSVEDRDRFTDTQYF